The rows below give T cell receptor beta chains drawn from one sample of a study of blood T cells in healthy people across ages. TCRdb reanalysed the 5' RACE reads using MiXCR and keeps one entry per CDR3 protein. Of hundreds of thousands of distinct CDR3 sequences detected, about half appear once; the ten largest clones hold about 32%. Material for sequencing was blood. These receptors were collected from a woman aged 55-70 years in good health. CDR3s include the opening cysteine and the closing phenylalanine or tryptophan. The D gene is left open where the match is weak. Clone size is not always given. Where it is, it says once, few, many or a class for expanded clones.

J: TRBJ2-1
size: -
D: TRBD2
V: TRBV20-1
DNA: TGCAGTCAACTAGCGGGAGTACGGACTGAGCAGTTCTTC
CDR3: CSQLAGVRTEQFF

J: TRBJ2-6
size: -
D: -
V: TRBV7-2
DNA: TGTGCCAGCAGCCGGGACTTGGGTAAAGGGGCGGGGGCCAACGTCCTGACTTTC
CDR3: CASSRDLGKGAGANVLTF

J: TRBJ2-3
size: many
D: -
V: TRBV12-3/TRBV12-4
DNA: TGTGCCAGCAGTCAGATTACAGATACGCAGTATTTT
CDR3: CASSQITDTQYF

J: TRBJ2-1
size: -
D: -
V: TRBV7-2
DNA: TGTGCCTGCAACAGGATAAGGTCTTCTGAAAATGAGCAGTTCTTC
CDR3: CACNRIRSSENEQFF

J: TRBJ2-7
size: few
D: -
V: TRBV29-1
DNA: TGCAGCGTCCTAGTCTCCTACGAGCAGTACTTC
CDR3: CSVLVSYEQYF

J: TRBJ2-3
size: -
D: -
V: TRBV7-2
DNA: TGTGCCAGCAGCTTTGGTATAGCGGCTAACACAGATACGCAGTATTTT
CDR3: CASSFGIAANTDTQYF

J: TRBJ2-5
size: -
D: TRBD1
V: TRBV18
DNA: TGTGCCAGCTTGCGGGACAGGGAAGAGACCCAGTACTTC
CDR3: CASLRDREETQYF

J: TRBJ1-2
size: -
D: -
V: TRBV5-1
DNA: TGCGCCAGCAGCTCCTCTGGCAGTCCGAACTATGGCTACACCTTC
CDR3: CASSSSGSPNYGYTF

J: TRBJ2-7
size: -
D: TRBD2
V: TRBV28
DNA: TGTGCCAGCATCCCCGGGACTAGCGGGTCCTACGAGCAGTACTTC
CDR3: CASIPGTSGSYEQYF

J: TRBJ2-5
size: -
D: TRBD2
V: TRBV7-2
DNA: TGTGCCAGCAGCTACCTACGACTAGCGGGAGAGGAGACCCAGTACTTC
CDR3: CASSYLRLAGEETQYF

J: TRBJ2-5
size: few
D: -
V: TRBV20-1
DNA: TGCAGTGCTAGAGATACGGGAAACCAAGAGACCCAGTACTTC
CDR3: CSARDTGNQETQYF

J: TRBJ2-5
size: -
D: TRBD2
V: TRBV15
DNA: TGTGCCACCAGCAGATCCGGGACTAGACGTCCTGGGGAGACCCAGTACTTC
CDR3: CATSRSGTRRPGETQYF

J: TRBJ2-7
size: -
D: -
V: TRBV5-1
DNA: TGCGCCAGCGCGAGAGGGGGAGCCTTAACCGACTACGAGCAGTACTTC
CDR3: CASARGGALTDYEQYF

J: TRBJ2-1
size: few
D: -
V: TRBV7-2
DNA: TGTGCCAGCAGCTTGGCAGGGGGGCAGTATGAGCAGTTCTTC
CDR3: CASSLAGGQYEQFF

J: TRBJ2-1
size: -
D: TRBD2
V: TRBV4-1
DNA: TGCGCCAGCAGCCAAGTCCGCGGGAGTTTCAACAATGAGCAGTTCTTC
CDR3: CASSQVRGSFNNEQFF

J: TRBJ1-5
size: -
D: TRBD1
V: TRBV7-2
DNA: TGTGCCAGCAGCGGGACAGGGGGCGTTCAGCCCCAGCATTTT
CDR3: CASSGTGGVQPQHF

J: TRBJ2-1
size: -
D: -
V: TRBV6-1
DNA: TGTGCCAGCCGCGATTCTTCGTTCCACAATGAGCAGTTCTTC
CDR3: CASRDSSFHNEQFF

J: TRBJ2-3
size: -
D: TRBD2
V: TRBV28
DNA: TGTGCCAGCAGTTTCTCGTCCCTAGCGGGAGGGCCTTTAGATACGCAGTATTTT
CDR3: CASSFSSLAGGPLDTQYF

J: TRBJ2-7
size: few
D: -
V: TRBV7-8
DNA: TGTGCCAGCAGCTTACAGGCGAGAGGAGGCGAGCAGTACTTC
CDR3: CASSLQARGGEQYF

J: TRBJ2-5
size: -
D: -
V: TRBV7-2
DNA: TGTGCCAGCAACAAACAGCAAAGCCAAGAGACCCAGTACTTC
CDR3: CASNKQQSQETQYF

J: TRBJ2-7
size: -
D: -
V: TRBV10-3
DNA: TGTGCCGTATCGGGGTCAAGCTCCTACGAGCAGTACTTC
CDR3: CAVSGSSSYEQYF

J: TRBJ1-2
size: -
D: TRBD1
V: TRBV7-2
DNA: TGTGCCAGCAGCTCCCCGGGACAGGGTTATCGAGGCTACACCTTC
CDR3: CASSSPGQGYRGYTF

J: TRBJ1-1
size: -
D: -
V: TRBV3-1
DNA: TGTGCCAGCAGCCAAGGGAGTCCCCACAACACTGAAGCTTTCTTT
CDR3: CASSQGSPHNTEAFF

J: TRBJ2-1
size: few
D: -
V: TRBV5-5
DNA: TGTGCCAGCAGCTTGGTTTGGGATAGCTCCTACAATGAGCAGTTCTTC
CDR3: CASSLVWDSSYNEQFF

J: TRBJ2-2
size: -
D: -
V: TRBV27
DNA: TGTGCCAGCACCCCCGATCATCGCAGCAGGGCAACAAGGCGGGAGCTGTTTTTT
CDR3: CASTPDHRSRATRRELFF

J: TRBJ2-2
size: few
D: -
V: TRBV7-9
DNA: TGTGCCAGCAGGCTAAAGGCGAACACCGGGGAGCTGTTTTTT
CDR3: CASRLKANTGELFF

J: TRBJ2-1
size: -
D: TRBD2
V: TRBV7-2
DNA: TGTGCCAGCAGCCCTACCCTCTCGGGAGGGCAAAATGAGCAGTTCTTC
CDR3: CASSPTLSGGQNEQFF

J: TRBJ2-5
size: few
D: -
V: TRBV29-1
DNA: TGCAGCGGTTGGGAGAACCAAGAGACCCAGTACTTC
CDR3: CSGWENQETQYF

J: TRBJ2-3
size: -
D: -
V: TRBV5-1
DNA: TGCGCCAGCAGCTTGGGAGCATACAACACAGATACGCAGTATTTT
CDR3: CASSLGAYNTDTQYF